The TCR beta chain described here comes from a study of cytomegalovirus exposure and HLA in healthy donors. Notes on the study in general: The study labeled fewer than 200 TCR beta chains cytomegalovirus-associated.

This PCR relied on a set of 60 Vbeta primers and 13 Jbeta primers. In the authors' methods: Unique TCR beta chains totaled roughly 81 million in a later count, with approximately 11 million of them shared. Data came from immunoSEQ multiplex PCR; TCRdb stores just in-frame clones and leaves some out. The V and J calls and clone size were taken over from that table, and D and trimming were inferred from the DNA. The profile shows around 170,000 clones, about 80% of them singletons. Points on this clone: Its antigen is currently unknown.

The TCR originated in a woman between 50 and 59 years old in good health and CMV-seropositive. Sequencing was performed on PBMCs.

The CDR3 DNA is TGTGCCAGCAGCCCCGATAAGGGGAACTACAATGAGCAGTTCTTC. Residues: CASSPDKGNYNEQFF. The chain combines TRBV14 with TRBJ2-1; tentative D call: TRBD1 (5 bases). The CDR3 spans 15 residues. Germline-derived CDR1 and CDR2 are SGHDN and FVKESK. V was trimmed by 4 bases and J by 3 bases, leaving 13 bases between them.